Here is one TCR beta chain with its context. What it recognizes is unknown. V lost 5 bases and J 7 bases, leaving 24 bases between the germline ends. CDR1 and CDR2 from the germline V gene are SGHDN and FVKESK. The CDR3 spans 17 residues. A second 7 to 11 cycle PCR used barcoded and J-beta primers. One entry per CDR3 protein results from TCRdb running MiXCR on the 5' RACE reads. Of around 990,000 distinct CDR3 sequences in the sample, roughly two fifths were seen once. This sample is drawn from a study of blood T cells in healthy people across ages. General study results and limits: Strong correlation linked observed beta diversity and percent naive T cells. Per million T cells, the diversity of TCR beta decreased roughly linearly as age advanced.

The chain uses TRBV14 and TRBJ1-5, with D possibly matching TRBD1 (6 bases). Sequences were obtained from blood. The receptor comes from a young man in good health. CDR3 in amino acids: CASSCRRRGGALQPQHF. The CDR3 nucleotides are TGTGCCAGCAGCTGCCGTCGGCGGGGGGGCGCCTTACAGCCCCAGCATTTT.